The present T cell receptor beta chain was sequenced within a study of tumor and adjacent non-tumor tissue in lung cancer. To note about this clonotype: Its antigen remains unknown. A junction end diverges from the germline sequence, so it may reflect a read error.

The CDR3 sequence is 16 residues long. Germline CDR1 SQVTM, CDR2 ANQGSEA. Study findings and constraints: Compared with tumor, normal lung showed significantly lower TCR diversity.

The library came from three nested PCR rounds adapted from ARM-PCR protocols. TCRdb reanalysed the multiplex PCR reads using MiXCR and keeps one entry per CDR3 protein. The data contain tens of thousands of distinct CDR3 sequences, approximately 79% of them singletons. This sample's RNA came from whole unsorted tissue. Chemotherapy-naive patients with new lung cancer underwent thoracic surgery in China, August–November 2014. This TCR came from a woman in her fifties or sixties with non-small cell lung cancer. V is TRBV29-1 and J is TRBJ2-1, with TRBD1 matching over 8 bases. Sequenced: lung tumor tissue. CDR3 nucleotides: TGCAGCTCTAATGCCGGGAATGACAGGGGAAATAATGAGCAGTTTTTC. This translates into CSSNAGNDRGNNEQFF.